This T cell receptor beta chain was captured by sequencing in a study of tumor-infiltrating lymphocytes in primary liver carcinoma. Making TCR beta cDNA involved approximately 520 ng total RNA and a constant-region primer. Three-round nested multiplex PCR performed with slightly modified ARM-PCR produced the TCR beta libraries. A C-beta reverse primer and TRBV1-TRBV30 forward primers served in each of the first two PCR rounds, at approximately 10 cycles apiece. MiXCR, applied by TCRdb to the multiplex PCR reads, yields one record per CDR3 protein. Among about 310,000 distinct CDR3 sequences listed, about three fifths were seen once. Germline DNA was also extracted, and blood RNA was taken from unsorted whole blood. V was shortened by 2 bases and J by 7 bases, with 15 bases between the two germline ends. This CDR3 is built from 14 residues. Germline CDR1 is SGHDT and CDR2 is YYEEEE.

The V gene is TRBV5-6, the J gene TRBJ1-1, with D perhaps TRBD1 (5 bases). The origin of this receptor is a woman aged 25 to 39 with primary liver carcinoma and hepatitis B virus infection. Sequenced: peripheral blood. CDR3 in amino acids: CASSFGTSTIEAFF. The DNA for the CDR3 is TGTGCCAGCAGCTTTGGGACGAGTACCATTGAAGCTTTCTTT.